The 18 T cell receptor beta chains below were found in one sample sequenced in a study of shared clonotypes between healthy human individuals (dated by TCRdb to the early 2020s). Library generation was performed with the immunoSEQ multiplex PCR assay. Here the immuneACCESS table is served through TCRdb, limited to in-frame sequences with V and J called. Missing clones are a known gap in these copies; in checked studies unresolved V genes cover under half, and the rest lacks a known reason. For this sample there are about 2.3 million clones; more than 80% appear just once. The ten largest account for around 0.4% of the sample. The sequencing sample was made of naive CD4+ T cells from PBMCs. The cell subset or site label, read with the paper, signifies: CD45RA+ positively selected. The receptors come from a man between 18 and 29 years old in good health. Some clones in this sample may be carry-over from other donors' samples.

The chain links TRBV28 to TRBJ2-3, with 8 nucleotides matching TRBD2. With 4 bases clipped from V and 7 bases from J, the junction kept 7 bases outside the gene matches. CDR1 and CDR2 (germline): MDHEN, SYDVKM. This CDR3 contains 14 residues. CDR3 in amino acids: CASSSSREVNTQYF. The CDR3 coding sequence is TGTGCCAGCAGTTCCTCGCGGGAGGTGAATACGCAGTATTTT. The full variable domain, with the rest looked up from reference TRBV28 and TRBJ2-3, is DVKVTQSSRYLVKRTGEKVFLECVQDMDHENMFWYRQDPGLGLRLIYFSYDVKMKEKGDIPEGYSVSREKKERFSLILESASTNQTSMYLCASSSSREVNTQYFGPGTRLTVL.

This chain links TRBV29-1 with TRBJ2-2, with TRBD2 matching over 12 bases. Germline CDR1 reads SQVTM; CDR2 reads ANQGSEA. The V segment lost 8 bases and the J segment 6 bases; nucleotides outside the gene matches: 4. There are 13 residues in the CDR3. CDR3 region: CSTRLAGAGELFF. The CDR3 DNA follows: TGCAGCACACGACTAGCGGGGGCCGGGGAGCTGTTTTTT.

The chain joins TRBV5-1 to TRBJ2-5; D possibly corresponds to TRBD2 (6 bases). The germline V gene has CDR1 SGHRS and CDR2 YFSETQ. V was pared by 9 bases and J by 4 bases, with 28 bases between. This CDR3 spans 17 amino acids. CDR3 sequence: CAKTLEPLAFERETQYF. As DNA, the CDR3 is TGCGCCAAAACCCTCGAGCCCCTAGCGTTTGAGCGAGAGACCCAGTACTTC.

This chain connects TRBV7-2 to TRBJ2-7, with 9 bases identical to TRBD1. The CDR3 sequence is 15 residues long. Germline CDR1 is SGHTA and CDR2 is FQGNSA. The trim removed 4 bases at V and 0 bases at J, leaving 4 bases unmatched. The chain's CDR3 is CASSYRDRASYEQYF. The CDR3 coding sequence is TGTGCCAGCAGCTACCGGGACAGGGCCTCCTACGAGCAGTACTTC. The full variable domain, in which reference TRBV7-2 and TRBJ2-7 provide the parts outside the CDR3, is GAGVSQSPSNKVTEKGKDVELRCDPISGHTALYWYRQSLGQGLEFLIYFQGNSAPDKSGLPSDRFSAERTGGSVSTLTIQRTQQEDSAVYLCASSYRDRASYEQYFGPGTRLTVT.

The chain employs TRBV6-1 and TRBJ1-1; the D is unclear. CDR3 length: 15 amino acids. Per the germline V gene, CDR1 is MNHNS and CDR2 is SASEGT. V was shortened by 0 bases and J by 8 bases, with 16 bases between the two germline ends. Here the CDR3 reads CASSEAWRTNYEAFF. The DNA of the CDR3 is TGTGCCAGCAGTGAAGCATGGCGTACTAACTACGAAGCTTTCTTT.

J is TRBJ1-2 and V is TRBV6-6; 11 bases agree with TRBD1. After removal of 7 bases from V and 7 bases from J, the junction contained 8 bases not matched to a gene. CDR3 size: 14 residues. Per the germline V gene, CDR1 is MNHNY and CDR2 is SVGAGI (reference sequence). The CDR3 protein is CASTLGQGVGGYTF. The CDR3 DNA follows: TGTGCCAGCACCCTGGGACAGGGGGTCGGTGGCTACACCTTC.

The gene calls are TRBV7-8 and TRBJ2-1, with 8 bases identical to TRBD2. The germline gives CDR1 SGHVS, CDR2 FQNEAQ. This CDR3 has 13 amino acids. J lost 15 bases, V lost 5 bases, and 12 bases had no gene match. CDR3 protein: CASSLPGTRSMFF. The CDR3 DNA is TGTGCCAGCAGCCTCCCCGGGACTAGAAGCATGTTCTTC.

The V and J genes are TRBV14 and TRBJ2-1, with D possibly called TRBD1 or TRBD2 (6 bases each). V lost 3 bases and J 2 bases, leaving 14 bases between the germline ends. Germline CDR1 SGHDN, CDR2 FVKESK. The CDR3 sequence is 16 residues long. Written as DNA, the CDR3 is TGTGCCAGCAGCCACCCTAGGGGGGCCCCCTACAATGAGCAGTTCTTC. Translated, it gives CASSHPRGAPYNEQFF.

A word on this clone: Other DNA sequences in the sample encode the same CDR3. This rearrangement joins TRBV5-4 to TRBJ2-7, with D hard to call. Germline CDR1 reads SGHNT; CDR2 reads YYREEE (reference sequence). The CDR3 sequence is 13 residues long. Trimming pared 2 bases from V and 3 bases from J, leaving 9 bases between. CDR3 DNA sequence: TGTGCCAGCAGCTTATCCCCTTTCTACGAGCAGTACTTC. Its translation: CASSLSPFYEQYF.

V and J are TRBV30 and TRBJ2-7; D not certain. With 2 bases removed from V and 2 bases from J, the gap between germline ends came to 10 bases. The CDR3 spans 13 residues. CDR1 GTSNPN and CDR2 SVGIG come from the germline V gene (reference sequence). This chain's CDR3 is CAWSPGIPYEQYF. CDR3 bases: TGTGCCTGGAGTCCAGGTATCCCCTACGAGCAGTACTTC.

The rearrangement joins TRBV5-8 to TRBJ2-7; 7 nucleotides line up with TRBD1. Germline CDR1 SGHTS, CDR2 YDEGEE. V lost 4 bases to trimming and J lost 2 bases; unmatched junction nucleotides: 3. The CDR3 is 13 residues long. Written as DNA, the CDR3 is TGTGCCAGCAGCGACAGGGTAACCTACGAGCAGTACTTC. Amino acid sequence: CASSDRVTYEQYF.

This chain connects TRBV6-6 to TRBJ1-2; D is uncertain. This CDR3 region has 13 residues. V dropped 3 bases and J dropped 6 bases, with 11 bases sitting between them. Germline CDR1 and CDR2: MNHNY and SVGAGI (reference sequence). The CDR3 sequence: CASSYIGGHGYTF. CDR3 nucleotides: TGTGCCAGCAGTTATATCGGAGGGCATGGCTACACCTTC.

The V gene is TRBV11-2, the J gene TRBJ2-3, with TRBD2 matching over 9 bases. This CDR3 has 16 amino acids. V gave up 4 bases and J gave up 4 bases; unmatched junction bases: 9. In germline, CDR1 is SGHAT, CDR2 FQNNGV. In DNA form, the CDR3 reads TGTGCCAGCAGCTGGGGAAATAGCGGGAGCTCAGATACGCAGTATTTT. Its protein product is CASSWGNSGSSDTQYF.

The rearrangement joins TRBV6-1 to TRBJ1-2, with TRBD1 matching over 8 bases. V shed 4 bases, J shed 4 bases, and the junction held 5 bases outside the gene matches. Germline V gene sequence: CDR1 MNHNS, CDR2 SASEGT. CDR3 length: 14 amino acids. The CDR3 protein is CASSGGTGPYGYTF. CDR3 nucleotides: TGTGCCAGCAGTGGAGGGACAGGACCCTATGGCTACACCTTC.

This chain links TRBV30 with TRBJ2-7; the D gene could be TRBD1 or TRBD2 (9 bases each). In germline, CDR1 is GTSNPN, CDR2 SVGIG (reference sequence). The CDR3 loop spans 14 amino acids. Trimming cost V 5 bases and J 5 bases, with 19 bases left between them. CDR3 protein: CAWEGTGTSHEQYF. The CDR3 bases are TGTGCCTGGGAGGGGACAGGGACTAGCCACGAGCAGTACTTC.

The chain recombines TRBV4-1 with TRBJ2-7; no firm D call. Trimming removed 4 bases at V and 0 bases at J, with 13 bases between. This CDR3 has 15 residues. Looked up from germline, CDR1 is MGHRA and CDR2 is YSYEKL. CDR3 amino acids: CASSRTSSFSYEQYF. CDR3 DNA sequence: TGCGCCAGCAGCCGCACCAGCTCTTTCTCCTACGAGCAGTACTTC.

Of note for this clone: This sample includes further DNA sequences coding for the same CDR3. DNA of the CDR3: TGTGCCAGCTCACCACAGAGGGAGTCGACAGATACGCAGTATTTT. Translation: CASSPQRESTDTQYF. The genes are TRBV18 and TRBJ2-3; D might be TRBD2 (5 bases). V shed 1 base and J shed 3 bases, with 11 bases lying between them. In germline, CDR1 is KGHSH, CDR2 LQKENI. CDR3 length equals 15 residues.

For this clone: The same CDR3 arises from other DNA sequences in this sample as well. The rearrangement joins TRBV19 to TRBJ1-2, with D hard to call. CDR1 is LNHDA, CDR2 SQIVND, per germline (reference sequence). V lost 4 bases and J 4 bases, leaving 7 bases between the germline ends. The CDR3 totals 12 residues. The CDR3 region has the DNA TGTGCCAGTAGTAGGGGAAGCTATGGCTACACCTTC. Protein: CASSRGSYGYTF.